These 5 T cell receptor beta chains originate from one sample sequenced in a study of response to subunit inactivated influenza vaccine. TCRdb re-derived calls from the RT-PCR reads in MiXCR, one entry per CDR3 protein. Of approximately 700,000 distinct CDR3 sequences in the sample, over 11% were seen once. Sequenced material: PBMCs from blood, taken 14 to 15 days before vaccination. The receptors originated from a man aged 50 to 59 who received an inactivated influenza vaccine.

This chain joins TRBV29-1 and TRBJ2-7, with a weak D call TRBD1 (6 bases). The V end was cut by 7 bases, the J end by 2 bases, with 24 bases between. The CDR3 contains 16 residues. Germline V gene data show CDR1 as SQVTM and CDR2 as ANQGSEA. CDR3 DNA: TGCAGCGCCCGGACTGGGACCGGTAAGGGGGCCTACGAGCAGTACTTC. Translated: CSARTGTGKGAYEQYF.

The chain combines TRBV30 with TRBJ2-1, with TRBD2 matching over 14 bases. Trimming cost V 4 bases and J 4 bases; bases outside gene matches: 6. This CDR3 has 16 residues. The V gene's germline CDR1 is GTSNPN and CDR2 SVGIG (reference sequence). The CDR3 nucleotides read TGTGCCTGGATGGGACTAGCGGGAGCCAGATACAATGAGCAGTTCTTC. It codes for CAWMGLAGARYNEQFF. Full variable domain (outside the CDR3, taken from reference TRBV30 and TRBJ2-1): SQTIHQWPATLVQPVGSPLSLECTVEGTSNPNLYWYRQAAGRGLQLLFYSVGIGQISSEVPQNLSASRPQDRQFILSSKKLLLSDSGFYLCAWMGLAGARYNEQFFGPGTRLTVL.

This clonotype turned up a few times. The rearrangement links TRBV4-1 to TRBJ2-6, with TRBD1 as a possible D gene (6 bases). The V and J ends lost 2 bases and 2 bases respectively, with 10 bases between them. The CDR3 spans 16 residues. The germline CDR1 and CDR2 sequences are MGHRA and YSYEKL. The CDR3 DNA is TGCGCCAGCAGCCAACCCACAGGGACTGGGGCCAACGTCCTGACTTTC. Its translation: CASSQPTGTGANVLTF.

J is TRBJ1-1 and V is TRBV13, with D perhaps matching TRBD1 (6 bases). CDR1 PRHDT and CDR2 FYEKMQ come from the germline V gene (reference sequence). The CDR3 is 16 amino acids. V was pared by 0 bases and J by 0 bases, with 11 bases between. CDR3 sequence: CASSLGGKGVNTEAFF. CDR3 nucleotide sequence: TGTGCCAGCAGCTTAGGAGGTAAGGGGGTGAACACTGAAGCTTTCTTT. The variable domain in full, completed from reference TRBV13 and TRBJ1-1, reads AAGVIQSPRHLIKEKRETATLKCYPIPRHDTVYWYQQGPGQDPQFLISFYEKMQSDKGSIPDRFSAQQFSDYHSELNMSSLELGDSALYFCASSLGGKGVNTEAFFGQGTRLTVV.

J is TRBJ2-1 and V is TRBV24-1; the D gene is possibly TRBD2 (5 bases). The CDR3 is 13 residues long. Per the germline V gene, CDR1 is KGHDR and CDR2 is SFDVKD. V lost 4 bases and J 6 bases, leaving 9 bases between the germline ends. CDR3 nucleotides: TGTGCCACCAGTGAGGGCGAGGGCAATGAGCAGTTCTTC. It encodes CATSEGEGNEQFF.